This T cell receptor (beta chain) was retrieved from a study of cytomegalovirus exposure and HLA in healthy donors. The study's findings and limits: Later analysis identified a missense DCLRE1C variant that was linked to TCR beta V- and J-gene trimming. An analysis done earlier found most TCR beta V segments productive about 87% or about 30% of the time.

The CDR3 contains 16 residues. CDR1 and CDR2 (germline): MNHNY, SVGAGI (reference sequence). Germline trimming cut 5 bases from V and 7 bases from J; bases unmatched to any gene: 13. This clone was observed a handful of times. As yet, its antigen is unknown. The primer mix had 60 Vbeta and 13 Jbeta primers. Some clones are missing from TCRdb's copy, which holds only in-frame ones; the method was immunoSEQ multiplex PCR. The sample comprises approximately 200,000 clones, around 85% of which are singletons, and 1% to 1.5% rests with the top ten. The clonotype comes from a human donor in good health. The V call is TRBV6-6, the J call TRBJ2-7; 11 bases fit TRBD1. Material: PBMCs. The CDR3 is CASSHQPGQGAWEQYF. Here the CDR3 DNA reads TGTGCCAGCAGTCACCAACCAGGACAGGGGGCGTGGGAGCAGTACTTC.